This T cell receptor (beta chain) was captured by sequencing in a study of cytomegalovirus exposure and HLA in healthy donors. The donors were members of the validation cohort comprising over a hundred subjects, separate from the approximately 670-subject first cohort. The repertoire was sequenced with immunoSEQ multiplex PCR; TCRdb's copy has only in-frame clones and lacks some. The sample shows over 85,000 clones, roughly 90% of them seen only once. Germline V CDR1 and CDR2: SEHNR, FQNEAQ (reference sequence). The CDR3 covers 16 residues. The V end lost 0 bases, the J end lost 3 bases, and 11 bases lay between the germline ends.

Sequenced: PBMCs. The receptor was isolated from a young woman in good health and CMV-seronegative. V and J are TRBV7-9 and TRBJ1-4; possible D gene TRBD1, 5 bases. CDR3 in amino acids: CASSLAQVGANEKLFF. The CDR3 DNA follows: TGTGCCAGCAGCTTAGCCCAGGTAGGGGCTAATGAAAAACTGTTTTTT.